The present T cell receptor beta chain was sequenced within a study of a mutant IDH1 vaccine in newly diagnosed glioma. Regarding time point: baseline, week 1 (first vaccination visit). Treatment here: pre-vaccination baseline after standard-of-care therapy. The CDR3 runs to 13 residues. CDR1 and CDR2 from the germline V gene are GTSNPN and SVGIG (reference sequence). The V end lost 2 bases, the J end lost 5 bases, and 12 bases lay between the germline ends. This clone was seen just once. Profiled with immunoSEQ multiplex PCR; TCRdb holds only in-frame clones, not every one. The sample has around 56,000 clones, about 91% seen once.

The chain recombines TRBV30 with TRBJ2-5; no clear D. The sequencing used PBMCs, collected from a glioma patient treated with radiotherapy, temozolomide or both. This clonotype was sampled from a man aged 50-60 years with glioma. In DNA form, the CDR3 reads TGTGCCTGGAGTCACTTTTTGGGGGAGACCCAGTACTTC. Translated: CAWSHFLGETQYF.